A selection of T cell receptor beta chains follows, all from one sample in a study of blood T cells in healthy people across ages. TCRdb re-called the 5' RACE reads with MiXCR, one entry per CDR3 protein. Of approximately 1,100,000 distinct CDR3 sequences in the sample, 40% to 55% were seen once. The sample was blood. Receptor source: a woman aged 55-69 years in good health. CDR3s include the opening cysteine and the closing phenylalanine or tryptophan. Fields, in order: J gene, D gene, clone size, V gene, CDR3 DNA, CDR3 protein. A D gene is named only where the DNA matches it firmly. Rows give clone size only sometimes, using once, few, many, or a class for an expanded clone.

TRBJ2-3 TRBD2 once TRBV5-1 TGCGCCAGCCCACTAGCGGGGTACACAGATACGCAGTATTTT CASPLAGYTDTQYF
TRBJ2-7 . . TRBV10-3 TGTGCCATCAGTGGACAGGTGTCCTACGAGCAGTACTTC CAISGQVSYEQYF
TRBJ2-2 . . TRBV5-1 TGCGCCAGCAGCTTGTATCAGGGGGGTCCCCCATGGACCGGGGAGCTGTTTTTT CASSLYQGGPPWTGELFF
TRBJ2-1 TRBD1 . TRBV7-6 TGTGCCAGCAGCTTAGGATTTAGGGGGCGCTCCTACAATGAGCAGTTCTTC CASSLGFRGRSYNEQFF
TRBJ1-1 . . TRBV6-5 TGTGCCAGCAGTTACGGGATGGGCACTGAAGCTTTCTTT CASSYGMGTEAFF
TRBJ1-1 TRBD1 . TRBV27 TGTGCCAGCAGTTTACCAGGACAGGGTAGTAAAGCTTTCTTT CASSLPGQGSKAFF
TRBJ2-7 TRBD2 few TRBV5-1 TGCGCCAGCAGCTTTGGTCTAGCGGGAGGCTCCTACGAGCAGTACTTC CASSFGLAGGSYEQYF
TRBJ2-5 . . TRBV7-2 TGTGCCAGCAGCTCACTGGCGGGACTCCAATCAAGATGGACCCAGTACTTC CASSSLAGLQSRWTQYF
TRBJ1-6 TRBD1 few TRBV7-9 TGTGCCAGCAGCTCCCCGGGACAGGAATCACCCCTCCACTTT CASSSPGQESPLHF
TRBJ2-1 TRBD2 . TRBV5-1 TGCGCCAGCTGCCAAGGGCTAGCGGGAGGTAATGAGCAGTTCTTC CASCQGLAGGNEQFF
TRBJ1-6 . few TRBV12-3/TRBV12-4 TGTGCCAGCAGTTTAGTGGCAGGGAATAATTCACCCCTCCACTTT CASSLVAGNNSPLHF
TRBJ2-1 TRBD2 . TRBV7-9 TGTGCCAGCAGACTATCTAGCGGGAGAGGGGATGAGCAGTTCTTC CASRLSSGRGDEQFF
TRBJ2-5 . once TRBV27 TGTGCCAGCAGTTTATTGGCAGGGATAGAGACCCAGTACTTC CASSLLAGIETQYF
TRBJ2-5 TRBD1 . TRBV4-1 TGCGCCAGCAGCCAAGGGTGGGGGACAGCCCAAGAGACCCAGTACTTC CASSQGWGTAQETQYF
TRBJ2-1 . . TRBV20-1 TGCAGTGCTGGTGAGGCAGTGACCTACTTAGGTGAGCAGTTCTTC CSAGEAVTYLGEQFF
TRBJ2-4 TRBD1 . TRBV5-1 TGCGCCAGCACCAGACAGGGTACCCTTCTGGGTGAGCAGTACTTC CASTRQGTLLGEQYF
TRBJ2-1 . many TRBV27 TGTGCCAGCAGTCGGGGGAATGAGCAGTTCTTC CASSRGNEQFF
TRBJ2-2 TRBD1 . TRBV5-1 TGCGCCAGCAGCGTAACAGGGGGCACCGGGGAGCTGTTTTTT CASSVTGGTGELFF
TRBJ2-7 . . TRBV20-1 TGCAGTGCTAGGAGATATACAGGTGTCTACGAGCAGTACTTC CSARRYTGVYEQYF
TRBJ2-2 TRBD2 . TRBV5-1 TGCGCCAGCAGCTTGACCTCTAGCGGGAGTTCCGGGGAGCTGTTTTTT CASSLTSSGSSGELFF
TRBJ1-5 . . TRBV4-3 TGCGCCAGCAGCCAAGATGTTGGCGTTGTCAGCCAGCCCCAGCATTTT CASSQDVGVVSQPQHF
TRBJ2-3 . many TRBV29-1 TGCAGCGTTGAAGTGGACCTGACAGATACGCAGTATTTT CSVEVDLTDTQYF
TRBJ2-7 . . TRBV2 TGTGCCAGCAAGCTAGCTCCCTACGAGCAGTACTTC CASKLAPYEQYF
TRBJ1-2 . . TRBV10-3 TGTGCCATCAGTGAGGGAGTTCAGTCTAACTATGGCTACACCTTC CAISEGVQSNYGYTF
TRBJ1-1 . . TRBV27 TGTGCCAGCACCAACTATTCTTGGGGGAACACTGAAGCTTTCTTT CASTNYSWGNTEAFF
TRBJ2-3 TRBD1 . TRBV28 TGTGCCAGCAGTGATCCCGGGACAGGGCCCCCAGATACGCAGTATTTT CASSDPGTGPPDTQYF
TRBJ2-3 . . TRBV18 TGTGCCAGCTCACCAGATCTTGGTGCAGATACGCAGTATTTT CASSPDLGADTQYF
TRBJ1-5 . few TRBV28 TGTGCCAGCAGTTTGATCTTCCAGCCCCAGCATTTT CASSLIFQPQHF
TRBJ2-5 . few TRBV3-1 TGTGCCAGCAGCCCTGGAGAAGGGACCCAGTACTTC CASSPGEGTQYF
TRBJ2-5 . . TRBV28 TGTGCCAGCAGAGCCCCTGGTACTGGGGAGACCCAGTACTTC CASRAPGTGETQYF
TRBJ2-7 TRBD1 few TRBV9 TGTGCCAGCAGCCCCCAGGGGGCTAGCTACGAGCAGTACTTC CASSPQGASYEQYF
TRBJ2-1 . . TRBV27 TGTGCCAGCAGTTTACAGGGCGCGTACAATGAGCAGTTCTTC CASSLQGAYNEQFF
TRBJ2-5 . . TRBV15 TGTGCCTCCAACCTCGGGGGCGCGGAGACCCAGTACTTC CASNLGGAETQYF
TRBJ2-3 TRBD2 . TRBV20-1 TGCAGTGCTACGACTAGCGGGAGGTTCGCAGATACGCAGTATTTT CSATTSGRFADTQYF
TRBJ1-1 . many TRBV27 TGTGCCAGCAGTTACAGGGTTACGGACACTGAAGCTTTCTTT CASSYRVTDTEAFF
TRBJ2-5 TRBD2 . TRBV6-1 TGTGCCAGCAGGACTAGCGGGAGATGGGAGACCCAGTACTTC CASRTSGRWETQYF
TRBJ2-7 TRBD1 few TRBV6-5 TGTGCCAGCTATTCAGGGGACAGGGGGTACGAGCAGTACTTC CASYSGDRGYEQYF
TRBJ2-5 TRBD1 few TRBV20-1 TGCAGTGCTAGTCTCTACGACAGGGGTTGGGAGACCCAGTACTTC CSASLYDRGWETQYF
TRBJ2-7 TRBD1 few TRBV12-5 TGTGCTAGTGGTTTGGTAATCAGGGGGAGTCTCTACGAGCAGTACTTC CASGLVIRGSLYEQYF
TRBJ1-2 . . TRBV29-1 TGCAGCGCCGCTGGTTCGGGAGGTAACTATGGCTACACCTTC CSAAGSGGNYGYTF
TRBJ1-5 TRBD1 . TRBV27 TGTGCCAGCAGTCCGTTGGGACAGGGGGACAATCAGCCCCAGCATTTT CASSPLGQGDNQPQHF